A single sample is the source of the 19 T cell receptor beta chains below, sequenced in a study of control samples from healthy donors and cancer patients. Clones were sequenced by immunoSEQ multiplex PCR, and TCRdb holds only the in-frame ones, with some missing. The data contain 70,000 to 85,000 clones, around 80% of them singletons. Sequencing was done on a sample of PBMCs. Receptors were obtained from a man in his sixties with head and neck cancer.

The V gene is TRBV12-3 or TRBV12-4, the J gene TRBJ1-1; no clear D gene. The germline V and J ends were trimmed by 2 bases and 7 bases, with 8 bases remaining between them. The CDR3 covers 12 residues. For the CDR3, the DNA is TGTGCCAGCAGTTTAATGGTAGGTGAAGCTTTCTTT. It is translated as CASSLMVGEAFF.

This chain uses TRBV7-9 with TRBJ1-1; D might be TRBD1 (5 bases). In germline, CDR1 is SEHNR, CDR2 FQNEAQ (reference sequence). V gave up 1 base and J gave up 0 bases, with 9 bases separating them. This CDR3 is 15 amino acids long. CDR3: CASSLVGGLNTEAFF. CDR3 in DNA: TGTGCCAGCAGCTTAGTCGGGGGGTTGAACACTGAAGCTTTCTTT.

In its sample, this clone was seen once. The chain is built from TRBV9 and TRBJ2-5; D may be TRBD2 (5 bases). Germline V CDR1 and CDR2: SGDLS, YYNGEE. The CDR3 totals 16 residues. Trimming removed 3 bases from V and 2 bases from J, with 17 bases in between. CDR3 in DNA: TGTGCCAGCAGCGCCCTAGCCCTTGCGGCACAAGAGACCCAGTACTTC. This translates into CASSALALAAQETQYF.

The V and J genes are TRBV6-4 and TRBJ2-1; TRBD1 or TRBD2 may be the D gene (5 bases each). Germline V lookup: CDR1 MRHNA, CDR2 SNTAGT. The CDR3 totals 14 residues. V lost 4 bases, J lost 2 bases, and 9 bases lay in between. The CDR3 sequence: CASSATGPYNEQFF. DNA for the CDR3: TGTGCCAGCAGTGCCACGGGGCCCTACAATGAGCAGTTCTTC.

CDR3 sequence: CASSLEQAFSGNTIYF. The CDR3, as DNA: TGTGCCAGCAGCTTAGAACAGGCCTTCTCTGGAAACACCATATATTTT. The chain links TRBV7-8 to TRBJ1-3, with a possible D match to TRBD1 (5 bases). V dropped 1 base and J dropped 0 bases, with 10 bases sitting between them. The CDR3 consists of 16 residues. The V gene's germline CDR1 is SGHVS and CDR2 FQNEAQ.

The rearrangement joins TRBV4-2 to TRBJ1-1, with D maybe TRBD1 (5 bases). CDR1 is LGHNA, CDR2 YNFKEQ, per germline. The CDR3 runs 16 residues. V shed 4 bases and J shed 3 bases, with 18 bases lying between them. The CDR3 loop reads CASSPAQGRRDTEAFF. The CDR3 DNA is TGTGCCAGCAGCCCCGCCCAGGGTAGGCGCGACACTGAAGCTTTCTTT.

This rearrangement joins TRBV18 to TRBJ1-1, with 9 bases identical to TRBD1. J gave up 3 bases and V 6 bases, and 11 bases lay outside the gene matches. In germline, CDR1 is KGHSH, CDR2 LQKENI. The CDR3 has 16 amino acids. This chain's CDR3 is CASSRTQGAIDTEAFF. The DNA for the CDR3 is TGTGCCAGCTCGCGCACACAGGGGGCGATTGACACTGAAGCTTTCTTT.

This CDR3 is CASSQDRGFWSETQYF. The CDR3, as DNA: TGTGCCAGCAGCCAAGATAGGGGGTTTTGGTCGGAGACCCAGTACTTC. This rearrangement joins TRBV3-1 (or the pseudogene TRBV3-2) to TRBJ2-5, with D possibly being TRBD1 (6 bases). The CDR3 sequence is 16 residues long. Germline V gene data show CDR1 as LGHDT and CDR2 as YNNKEL (reference sequence). The V end was cut by 0 bases, the J end by 5 bases, with 16 bases between.

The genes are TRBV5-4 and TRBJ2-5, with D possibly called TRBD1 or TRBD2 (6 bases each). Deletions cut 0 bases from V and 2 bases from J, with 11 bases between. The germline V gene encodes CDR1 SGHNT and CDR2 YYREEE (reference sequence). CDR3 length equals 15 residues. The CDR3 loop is CASSLGGASQETQYF. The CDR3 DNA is TGTGCCAGCAGCTTGGGGGGGGCGTCTCAAGAGACCCAGTACTTC.

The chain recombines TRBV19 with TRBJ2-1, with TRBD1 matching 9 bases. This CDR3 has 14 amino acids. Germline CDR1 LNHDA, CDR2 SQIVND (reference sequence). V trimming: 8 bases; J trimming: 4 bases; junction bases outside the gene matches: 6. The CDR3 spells CASEQGADYNEQFF. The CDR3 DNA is TGTGCCAGTGAACAGGGGGCAGATTACAATGAGCAGTTCTTC. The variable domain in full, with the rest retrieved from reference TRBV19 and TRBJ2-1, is DGGITQSPKYLFRKEGQNVTLSCEQNLNHDAMYWYRQDPGQGLRLIYYSQIVNDFQKGDIAEGYSVSREKKESFPLTVTSAQKNPTAFYLCASEQGADYNEQFFGPGTRLTVL.

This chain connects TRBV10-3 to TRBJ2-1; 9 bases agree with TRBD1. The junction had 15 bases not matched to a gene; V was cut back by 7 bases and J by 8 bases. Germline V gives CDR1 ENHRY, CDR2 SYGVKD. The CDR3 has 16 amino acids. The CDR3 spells CAINRRDRAIVDEQFF. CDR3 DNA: TGTGCCATCAATCGCCGGGACAGGGCAATCGTGGATGAGCAGTTCTTC.

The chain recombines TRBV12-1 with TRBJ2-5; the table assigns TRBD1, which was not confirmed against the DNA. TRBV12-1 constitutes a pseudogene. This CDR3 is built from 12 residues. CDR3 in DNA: TGTGCCAGCAGGGACAGCCAAGAGACCCAGTACTTC. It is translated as CASRDSQETQYF.

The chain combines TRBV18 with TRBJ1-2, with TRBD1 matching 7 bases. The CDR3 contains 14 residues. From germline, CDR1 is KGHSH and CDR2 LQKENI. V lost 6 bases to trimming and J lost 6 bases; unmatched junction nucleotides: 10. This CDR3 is CASSPGQAGHGYTF. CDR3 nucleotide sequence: TGTGCCAGCTCGCCAGGACAGGCTGGGCATGGCTACACCTTC.

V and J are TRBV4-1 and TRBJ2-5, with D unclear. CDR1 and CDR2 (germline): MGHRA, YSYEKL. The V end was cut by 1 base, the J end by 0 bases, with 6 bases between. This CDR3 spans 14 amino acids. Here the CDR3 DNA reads TGCGCCAGCAGCCAAGGAGTATACCAAGAGACCCAGTACTTC. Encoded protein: CASSQGVYQETQYF.

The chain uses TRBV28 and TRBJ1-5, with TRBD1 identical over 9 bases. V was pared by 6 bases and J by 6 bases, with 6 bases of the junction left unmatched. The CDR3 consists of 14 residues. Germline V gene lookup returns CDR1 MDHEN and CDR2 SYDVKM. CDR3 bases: TGTGCCAGCAGCCTCGGACAGGGGCCTCAGCCCCAGCATTTT. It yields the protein CASSLGQGPQPQHF.

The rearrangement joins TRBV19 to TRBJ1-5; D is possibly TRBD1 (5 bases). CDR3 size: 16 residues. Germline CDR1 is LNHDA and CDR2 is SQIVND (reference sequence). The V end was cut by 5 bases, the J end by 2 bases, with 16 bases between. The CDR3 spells CASSADSIWGNQPQHF. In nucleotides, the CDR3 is TGTGCCAGTAGTGCTGACAGTATTTGGGGCAATCAGCCCCAGCATTTT.

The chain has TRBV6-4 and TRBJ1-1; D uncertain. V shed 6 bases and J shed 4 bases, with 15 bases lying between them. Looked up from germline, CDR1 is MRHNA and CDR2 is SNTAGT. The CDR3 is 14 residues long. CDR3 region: CASRYTLGSTEAFF. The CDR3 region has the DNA TGTGCCAGCAGATACACCCTCGGGAGCACTGAAGCTTTCTTT.

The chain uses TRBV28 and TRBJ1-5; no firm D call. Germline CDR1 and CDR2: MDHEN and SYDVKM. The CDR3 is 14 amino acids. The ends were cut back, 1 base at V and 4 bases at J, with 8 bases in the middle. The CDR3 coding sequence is TGTGCCAGCAGTTTATCTTGGAGGAATCAGCCCCAGCATTTT. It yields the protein CASSLSWRNQPQHF.

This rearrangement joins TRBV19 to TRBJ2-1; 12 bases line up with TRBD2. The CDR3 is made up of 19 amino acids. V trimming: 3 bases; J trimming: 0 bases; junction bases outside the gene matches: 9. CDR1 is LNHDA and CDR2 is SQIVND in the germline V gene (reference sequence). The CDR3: CASSMSGLAGGSSYNEQFF. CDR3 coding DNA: TGTGCCAGTAGTATGTCAGGCCTAGCGGGAGGGAGCTCCTACAATGAGCAGTTCTTC.